The 23 T cell receptor beta chains in this list originate from one sample, sequenced in a study of CD8+ T cells in alopecia areata. Extraction and reverse transcription of RNA yielded cDNA as the sequencing template. Assay: immunoSEQ multiplex PCR; the TCRdb copy retains only in-frame clones and omits some. The data hold approximately 98,000 clones, with 45% to 60% observed a single time. What was sequenced was NKG2D-low CD8+ T cells sorted from blood. Receptors were obtained from a human donor with alopecia areata.

The chain is built from TRBV7-3 and TRBJ2-7; the D is unclear. Trimming shortened V by 3 bases and J by 2 bases, and 8 bases separated the two germline ends. CDR3 length: 13 residues. Germline CDR1 SGHTA, CDR2 FQGTGA. The CDR3: CASSFGSTYEQYF. The CDR3 nucleotides are TGTGCCAGCAGCTTCGGGTCTACCTACGAGCAGTACTTC.

In DNA form, the CDR3 reads TGTGCCACCAGCAGAGACCCGGACAGGGTCGCTTACGAGCAGTACTTC. This codes for CATSRDPDRVAYEQYF. The chain links TRBV15 to TRBJ2-7; 8 positions match TRBD1. Germline CDR1 and CDR2: LNHNV and YYDKDF (reference sequence). The ends lost 0 bases at V and 4 bases at J; junction bases unmatched: 8. This CDR3 region has 16 residues.

The gene calls are TRBV5-1 and TRBJ2-1, with D perhaps TRBD2 (6 bases). CDR3 length equals 15 residues. V shed 3 bases and J shed 0 bases, with 10 bases lying between them. CDR1 and CDR2 from the germline V gene are SGHRS and YFSETQ. The CDR3 loop is CASSSDYASYNEQFF. In DNA, the CDR3 is TGCGCCAGCAGCTCGGACTACGCCTCCTACAATGAGCAGTTCTTC.

The V gene is TRBV9, the J gene TRBJ1-2; 8 bases agree with TRBD1. Germline CDR1 SGDLS, CDR2 YYNGEE. The V gene end was trimmed by 3 bases and the J gene end by 4 bases; junction bases not matched to a gene: 8. There are 15 residues in the CDR3. For the CDR3, the DNA is TGTGCCAGCAGCGAAGGACCAGGGGGCGGCTATGGCTACACCTTC. It yields the protein CASSEGPGGGYGYTF.

The gene calls are TRBV29-1 and TRBJ2-2; 12 bases map to TRBD1. This CDR3 has 14 residues. Germline CDR1 and CDR2: SQVTM and ANQGSEA. After removal of 4 bases from V and 7 bases from J, the junction contained 4 bases not matched to a gene. CDR3: CSVVGQGADGELFF. The CDR3 bases are TGCAGCGTTGTGGGACAGGGGGCGGACGGGGAGCTGTTTTTT.

V is TRBV18 and J is TRBJ2-2; 8 bases agree with TRBD1. This CDR3 comprises 13 residues. After removal of 5 bases from V and 6 bases from J, the junction contained 2 bases not matched to a gene. Germline V lookup: CDR1 KGHSH, CDR2 LQKENI. The chain's CDR3 is CASSMDRAGELFF. In DNA, the CDR3 is TGTGCCAGCTCAATGGACAGGGCCGGGGAGCTGTTTTTT.

This clone occurred once. The gene calls are TRBV27 and TRBJ2-1; the D gene is possibly TRBD2 (6 bases). This CDR3 has 16 residues. V was shortened by 3 bases and J by 2 bases, with 14 bases between the two germline ends. Germline V gene sequence: CDR1 MNHEY, CDR2 SMNVEV (reference sequence). Here the CDR3 reads CASSLSYPGAYNEQFF. The CDR3 nucleotides read TGTGCCAGCAGTTTGTCTTACCCGGGGGCCTACAATGAGCAGTTCTTC.

The chain recombines TRBV7-8 with TRBJ2-7; tentative D call: TRBD1 (6 bases). The CDR3 has 12 residues. V lost 5 bases to trimming and J lost 4 bases, with 9 bases between them. The germline CDR1 and CDR2 sequences are SGHVS and FQNEAQ. Here the CDR3 DNA reads TGTGCCAGCAGCGTAGGGGGTTACGAGCAGTACTTC. Translating it yields CASSVGGYEQYF.

This clone came up many times. J is TRBJ1-2 and V is TRBV19, with 7 bases lining up with TRBD1. Germline values: CDR1 LNHDA, CDR2 SQIVND (reference sequence). The CDR3 is made up of 12 amino acids. Unmatched junction bases numbered 3, after V lost 4 bases and J lost 7 bases. CDR3 amino acids: CASSTDRVGYTF. The CDR3 nucleotides read TGTGCCAGTAGTACAGACAGGGTTGGCTACACCTTC.

This clone was observed a handful of times. The chain links TRBV7-8 to TRBJ2-2; possibly TRBD2 for D (6 bases). The CDR3 covers 17 residues. CDR1 SGHVS and CDR2 FQNEAQ come from the germline V gene. V was clipped by 5 bases and J by 0 bases, with 16 bases between them. The CDR3 loop reads CASSLPSEGTNTGELFF. The CDR3 DNA follows: TGTGCCAGCAGCCTCCCCTCGGAGGGCACGAACACCGGGGAGCTGTTTTTT.

This clone has only one observation. The chain has TRBV27 and TRBJ2-7, with a weak D call TRBD2 (5 bases). The CDR3 loop spans 13 amino acids. Trimming left V 3 bases short and J 6 bases short, with 12 bases between. CDR1 and CDR2 from the germline V gene are MNHEY and SMNVEV (reference sequence). The CDR3 sequence is CASSFSEVREQYF. CDR3 nucleotide sequence: TGTGCCAGCAGTTTCTCGGAGGTCCGCGAGCAGTACTTC.

This clone has a single count. This chain links TRBV28 with TRBJ2-1, with D possibly being TRBD1 or TRBD2 (6 bases each). V shed 11 bases and J shed 7 bases, with 12 bases lying between them. The germline CDR1 and CDR2 sequences are MDHEN and SYDVKM. The CDR3 contains 11 residues. The CDR3 DNA reads TGTGCCGTCGGAGGGGGGAATGAGCAGTTCTTC. The encoded protein is CAVGGGNEQFF.

The chain is built from TRBV29-1 and TRBJ2-4; D is unresolved. CDR3 size: 16 residues. Deletions cut 6 bases from V and 8 bases from J, with 26 bases between. Germline loops: CDR1 SQVTM, CDR2 ANQGSEA. The CDR3, as DNA: TGCAGCGTCCCGAATTCAGTCCCGAGGTCATGGGACATTCAGTACTTC. Amino acid sequence: CSVPNSVPRSWDIQYF.

The V call is TRBV13, the J call TRBJ2-3; 10 bases map to TRBD1. V shed 7 bases and J 4 bases; nucleotides not matched to a gene: 11. Looked up from germline, CDR1 is PRHDT and CDR2 is FYEKMQ (reference sequence). This CDR3 is 16 amino acids long. CDR3 bases: TGTGCCAGCACTAGCCATACTGGACAGGGGGCAGATACGCAGTATTTT. Its translation: CASTSHTGQGADTQYF.

The V gene is TRBV7-8, the J gene TRBJ1-1; D uncertain. Trimming shortened V by 5 bases and J by 5 bases, and 18 bases separated the two germline ends. The CDR3 extends over 15 amino acids. The germline V gene encodes CDR1 SGHVS and CDR2 FQNEAQ. This CDR3 is CASSPGLGGGTEAFF. The CDR3 DNA reads as TGTGCCAGCAGCCCAGGACTCGGTGGTGGAACTGAAGCTTTCTTT.

The V call is TRBV28, the J call TRBJ2-4; D is unclear. V lost 8 bases and J 0 bases, leaving 11 bases between the germline ends. Germline CDR1 MDHEN, CDR2 SYDVKM. The CDR3 loop spans 14 amino acids. The CDR3 is CASYSRIAKNIQYF. The CDR3 DNA sequence: TGTGCCAGCTATTCGAGGATAGCCAAAAACATTCAGTACTTC. Using reference TRBV28 and TRBJ2-4 for the parts outside the CDR3, the full variable domain is DVKVTQSSRYLVKRTGEKVFLECVQDMDHENMFWYRQDPGLGLRLIYFSYDVKMKEKGDIPEGYSVSREKKERFSLILESASTNQTSMYLCASYSRIAKNIQYFGAGTRLSVL.

V gene TRBV29-1 combines with J gene TRBJ2-1; no clear D gene. Trimming cost V 1 base and J 0 bases, with 10 bases left between them. CDR1 SQVTM and CDR2 ANQGSEA come from the germline V gene. This CDR3 has 15 amino acids. DNA of the CDR3: TGCAGCGTTGAAGGTGGCACCTACTCCTACAATGAGCAGTTCTTC. Translation gives CSVEGGTYSYNEQFF.

This chain uses TRBV7-3 with TRBJ2-7, with D tentatively TRBD2 (5 bases). Per germline, CDR1 SGHTA and CDR2 FQGTGA. The CDR3 contains 15 residues. V was cut by 5 bases and J by 0 bases, with 14 bases left in between. The DNA for the CDR3 is TGTGCCAGCAGCCTCGGAAGCGGCAGCTCCTACGAGCAGTACTTC. Its protein is CASSLGSGSSYEQYF.

The chain links TRBV6-5 to TRBJ2-1, with 8 bases fitting TRBD1. V lost 2 bases, J lost 4 bases, and 1 base stayed unmatched. Per the germline V gene, CDR1 is MNHEY and CDR2 is SVGAGI. This CDR3 has 14 amino acids. The CDR3 loop reads CASSYTGGYNEQFF. CDR3 sequence (DNA): TGTGCCAGCAGTTACACAGGGGGGTACAATGAGCAGTTCTTC.

In its sample, this clone was seen a few times. The rearrangement links TRBV18 to TRBJ2-7; D assignment may be TRBD1 or TRBD2 (5 bases each). The CDR3 is 16 residues long. Trimming removed 2 bases from V and 2 bases from J, with 16 bases in between. The germline gives CDR1 KGHSH, CDR2 LQKENI. Here the CDR3 reads CASSPAPRGPPYEQYF. As DNA, the CDR3 is TGTGCCAGCTCACCAGCGCCCCGGGGCCCTCCCTACGAGCAGTACTTC. Together with reference TRBV18 and TRBJ2-7, the CDR3 gives the full variable domain: NAGVMQNPRHLVRRRGQEARLRCSPMKGHSHVYWYRQLPEEGLKFMVYLQKENIIDESGMPKERFSAEFPKEGPSILRIQQVVRGDSAAYFCASSPAPRGPPYEQYFGPGTRLTVT.

V usage is TRBV28 and J usage is TRBJ1-1, with D possibly being TRBD1 (6 bases). V was shortened by 5 bases and J by 3 bases, with 10 bases between the two germline ends. This CDR3 contains 13 residues. Germline values: CDR1 MDHEN, CDR2 SYDVKM. CDR3 residues: CASSQGYHTEAFF. In DNA, the CDR3 is TGTGCCAGCAGTCAGGGGTACCACACTGAAGCTTTCTTT.

In this sample, this clone turned up a few times. The chain combines TRBV30 with TRBJ2-1; D is undetermined. Germline-derived CDR1 and CDR2 are GTSNPN and SVGIG (reference sequence). V gave up 2 bases and J gave up 7 bases, with 6 bases separating them. CDR3 length equals 11 residues. The CDR3 sequence: CAWSLPNEQFF. The DNA for the CDR3 is TGTGCCTGGAGTCTACCTAATGAGCAGTTCTTC.

This clone has more than one count but fewer than ten. The rearrangement links TRBV2 to TRBJ2-4; TRBD2 might be the D (6 bases). From germline, CDR1 is SNHLY and CDR2 FYNNEI. The germline V and J ends were trimmed by 3 bases and 8 bases, with 17 bases remaining between them. This CDR3 is built from 15 residues. CDR3 DNA: TGTGCCAGCAGTGATAGCGGCAGAAGTAGGGACATTCAGTACTTC. Translation gives CASSDSGRSRDIQYF.